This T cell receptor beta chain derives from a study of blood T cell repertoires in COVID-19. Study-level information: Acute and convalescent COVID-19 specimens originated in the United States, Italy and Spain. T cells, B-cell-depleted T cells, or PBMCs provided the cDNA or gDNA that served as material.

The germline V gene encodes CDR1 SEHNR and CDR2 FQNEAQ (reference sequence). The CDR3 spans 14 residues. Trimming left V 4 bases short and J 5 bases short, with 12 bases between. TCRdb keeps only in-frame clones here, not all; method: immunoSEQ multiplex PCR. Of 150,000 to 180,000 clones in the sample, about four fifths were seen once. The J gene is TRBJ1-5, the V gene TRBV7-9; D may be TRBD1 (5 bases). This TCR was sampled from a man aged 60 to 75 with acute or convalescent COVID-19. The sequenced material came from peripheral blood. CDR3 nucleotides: TGTGCCAGCAGCTCTTCAGGGTGGCATCAGCCCCAGCATTTT. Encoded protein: CASSSSGWHQPQHF.